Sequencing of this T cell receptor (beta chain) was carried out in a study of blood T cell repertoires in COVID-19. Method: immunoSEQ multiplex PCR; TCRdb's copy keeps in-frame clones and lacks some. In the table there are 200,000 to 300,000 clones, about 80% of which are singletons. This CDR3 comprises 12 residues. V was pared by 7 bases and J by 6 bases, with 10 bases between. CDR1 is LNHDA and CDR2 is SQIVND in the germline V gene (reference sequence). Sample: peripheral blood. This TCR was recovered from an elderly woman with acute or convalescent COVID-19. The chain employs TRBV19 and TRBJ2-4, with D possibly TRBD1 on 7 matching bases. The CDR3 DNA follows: TGTGCCAGTACCCAGGGGGGAAACATTCAGTACTTC. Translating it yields CASTQGGNIQYF.